These 27 T cell receptor beta chains came from one sample sequenced in a study of shared clonotypes between healthy human individuals. Produced via immunoSEQ multiplex PCR; TCRdb's table is partial and in-frame only. The table has 2.5 million or so clones, 85% to 95% seen once. Sequenced material: naive CD4+ T cells sorted from blood. Subset described: CD45RA+ positively selected. All receptors come from a man aged 18-30 years in good health.

The chain links TRBV5-6 to TRBJ1-2; D is undetermined. Trimming took off 2 bases at V and 8 bases at J, with 7 bases between the two ends. Looked up from germline, CDR1 is SGHDT and CDR2 is YYEEEE. The CDR3 has 11 amino acids. The CDR3, as DNA: TGTGCCAGCAGCTTTGCTGGCGGCTACACCTTC. Its translation is CASSFAGGYTF.

This sequence joins TRBV6-1 and TRBJ1-6; D gene ambiguous. Trimming left V 1 base short and J 9 bases short, with 13 bases between. CDR3 size: 15 residues. In germline, CDR1 is MNHNS, CDR2 SASEGT. In DNA, the CDR3 is TGTGCCAGCAGTGAAGGTCCGGGGATCGGTTCACCCCTCCACTTT. Residues: CASSEGPGIGSPLHF.

This clone came up once. The chain links TRBV6-6 to TRBJ2-7; the match to TRBD1 covers 10 bases. Trimming removed 6 bases from V and 4 bases from J; junction bases left unmatched: 3. This CDR3 spans 13 amino acids. Germline V lookup: CDR1 MNHNY, CDR2 SVGAGI (reference sequence). CDR3 region: CASSWDRGYEQYF. CDR3 nucleotide sequence: TGTGCCAGCAGCTGGGACAGGGGTTACGAGCAGTACTTC.

The rearrangement uses TRBV5-1 and TRBJ2-3, with no clear D. V lost 3 bases and J lost 2, with 10 bases in between. CDR3 length equals 14 residues. The germline gives CDR1 SGHRS, CDR2 YFSETQ. The CDR3 DNA reads as TGCGCCAGCAGCTGGTCTACCCTCACAGATACGCAGTATTTT. Its translation is CASSWSTLTDTQYF.

The genes are TRBV19 and TRBJ2-3, with D unresolved. V was cut by 6 bases and J by 2 bases, with 15 bases left in between. The germline V gene encodes CDR1 LNHDA and CDR2 SQIVND (reference sequence). The CDR3 loop spans 15 amino acids. The CDR3 nucleotides are TGTGCCAGTAGCCCCCGGACGGCCCTCACAGATACGCAGTATTTT. Its protein product is CASSPRTALTDTQYF.

This rearrangement joins TRBV7-6 to TRBJ2-7; D tentatively fits TRBD1 or TRBD2 (5 bases each). The V and J ends lost 5 bases and 2 bases respectively, with 19 bases between them. Per germline, CDR1 SGHVS and CDR2 FNYEAQ. This CDR3 comprises 16 residues. The CDR3 protein is CASSPKRVPGPYEQYF. CDR3 nucleotides: TGTGCCAGCAGCCCAAAAAGAGTCCCGGGGCCCTACGAGCAGTACTTC.

This chain uses TRBV4-2 with TRBJ2-5; 13 nucleotides line up with TRBD2. CDR1 is LGHNA and CDR2 is YNFKEQ in the germline V gene. Trimming cost V 2 bases and J 5 bases; bases outside gene matches: 5. The CDR3 consists of 16 residues. Here the CDR3 reads CASSQLGLAGVETQYF. CDR3 coding DNA: TGTGCCAGCAGCCAACTAGGACTAGCGGGGGTGGAGACCCAGTACTTC.

This chain connects TRBV18 to TRBJ2-7, with D possibly being TRBD2 (5 bases). Germline CDR1 is KGHSH and CDR2 is LQKENI. The CDR3 extends over 16 amino acids. Trimming stripped 3 bases from V and 2 bases from J, with 17 bases between. DNA of the CDR3: TGTGCCAGCTCACCCATTTTTACAGACGGGGCCTACGAGCAGTACTTC. This gives the protein CASSPIFTDGAYEQYF.

This clone was counted only a few times. The chain carries TRBV7-9 and TRBJ2-7; no clear D gene. V dropped 5 bases and J dropped 4 bases, with 12 bases sitting between them. Germline V CDR1 and CDR2: SEHNR, FQNEAQ (reference sequence). CDR3 length equals 13 residues. CDR3: CASSPQLTYEQYF. DNA of the CDR3: TGTGCCAGCAGCCCCCAACTAACTTACGAGCAGTACTTC.

The chain links TRBV6-5 to TRBJ1-2; 10 positions match TRBD1. This CDR3 contains 16 residues. The germline V gene encodes CDR1 MNHEY and CDR2 SVGAGI. With V trimmed by 0 bases and J by 4 bases, 5 bases remained unmatched. In DNA, the CDR3 is TGTGCCAGCAGTTACTCTACGACAGGGGGCGGCTATGGCTACACCTTC. Its protein is CASSYSTTGGGYGYTF.

The rearrangement uses TRBV6-6 and TRBJ1-1; D perhaps matches TRBD1 (6 bases). The CDR3 contains 14 residues. Trimming cost V 6 bases and J 1 base, with 12 bases left between them. Germline lookup yields CDR1 MNHNY and CDR2 SVGAGI (reference sequence). The CDR3 is CASSPGGPNTEAFF. DNA for the CDR3: TGTGCCAGCAGCCCTGGGGGCCCGAACACTGAAGCTTTCTTT.

This chain joins TRBV4-3 and TRBJ1-5, with D uncertain. The V and J ends lost 0 bases and 7 bases respectively, with 7 bases between them. CDR3 size: 13 residues. In germline, CDR1 is LGHNA, CDR2 YSLEER. The CDR3 reads CASSQDIDQPQHF. The CDR3, as DNA: TGCGCCAGCAGCCAAGACATTGACCAGCCCCAGCATTTT.

The J gene is TRBJ2-7, the V gene TRBV5-6; D may be TRBD1 (6 bases). V was pared by 3 bases and J by 1 base, with 11 bases between. The length of the CDR3 is 14 residues. Per germline, CDR1 SGHDT and CDR2 YYEEEE. The CDR3 DNA reads as TGTGCCAGCAGCTGGGGGACACTATCCTACGAGCAGTACTTC. Encoded protein: CASSWGTLSYEQYF.

This chain connects TRBV5-4 to TRBJ2-3; 13 bases agree with TRBD2. J was trimmed by 0 bases and V by 6 bases; bases with no gene match: 7. Germline-derived CDR1 and CDR2 are SGHNT and YYREEE (reference sequence). The CDR3 is 17 amino acids. CDR3 protein: CASKRGLAGISTDTQYF. Written as DNA, the CDR3 is TGTGCCAGCAAGCGGGGACTAGCGGGGATTAGCACAGATACGCAGTATTTT.

The chain has TRBV19 and TRBJ1-1; D not resolved. The CDR3 spans 14 residues. Looked up from germline, CDR1 is LNHDA and CDR2 is SQIVND (reference sequence). V lost 6 bases to trimming and J lost 4 bases, with 15 bases between them. In nucleotides, the CDR3 is TGTGCCAGTAGCGGAGGATGGAGGCGCACTGAAGCTTTCTTT. Protein: CASSGGWRRTEAFF.

The rearrangement uses TRBV5-1 and TRBJ1-4, with TRBD1 as a possible D gene (5 bases). CDR3 length: 14 residues. V gave up 4 bases and J gave up 8 bases, with 15 bases separating them. Germline V gene sequence: CDR1 SGHRS, CDR2 YFSETQ. CDR3 DNA sequence: TGCGCCAGCAGCCCAGGGACCTCCGGGGAAAAACTGTTTTTT. It encodes CASSPGTSGEKLFF. Using reference TRBV5-1 and TRBJ1-4 for the parts outside the CDR3, the full variable domain is KAGVTQTPRYLIKTRGQQVTLSCSPISGHRSVSWYQQTPGQGLQFLFEYFSETQRNKGNFPGRFSGRQFSNSRSEMNVSTLELGDSALYLCASSPGTSGEKLFFGSGTQLSVL.

Only one count was recorded for this clone. The V and J genes are TRBV5-8 and TRBJ2-7, with 8 bases that match TRBD1. This CDR3 contains 14 residues. In germline, CDR1 is SGHTS, CDR2 YDEGEE. Germline trimming cut 3 bases from V and 2 bases from J; bases unmatched to any gene: 4. The CDR3 here is CASSSYRGTYEQYF. DNA of the CDR3: TGTGCCAGCAGCTCTTACAGGGGGACCTACGAGCAGTACTTC. The full variable domain, rest sourced from reference TRBV5-8 and TRBJ2-7, is EAGVTQSPTHLIKTRGQQATLRCSPISGHTSVYWYQQALGLGLQFLLWYDEGEERNRGNFPPRFSGRQFPNYSSELNVNALELEDSALYLCASSSYRGTYEQYFGPGTRLTVT.

J is TRBJ2-2 and V is TRBV10-3; D uncertain. Trimming left V 0 bases short and J 5 bases short, with 10 bases between. The CDR3 covers 15 residues. CDR1 is ENHRY and CDR2 is SYGVKD in the germline V gene. CDR3 protein: CAISESGLGTGELFF. In nucleotides, the CDR3 is TGTGCCATCAGTGAGTCGGGATTAGGGACCGGGGAGCTGTTTTTT.

This sequence joins TRBV5-4 and TRBJ1-4; D ambiguous. The CDR3 has 14 amino acids. Germline loops: CDR1 SGHNT, CDR2 YYREEE (reference sequence). Trimming removed 1 base from V and 3 bases from J, with 7 bases in between. The DNA for the CDR3 is TGTGCCAGCAGCTTGCAGAATTCTAATGAAAAACTGTTTTTT. Residues: CASSLQNSNEKLFF.

V usage is TRBV23-1 and J usage is TRBJ1-6; possibly TRBD1 for D (6 bases). TRBV23-1 is filed as an ORF, its function uncertain. Trimming pared 8 bases from V and 14 bases from J, leaving 19 bases between. CDR3 length equals 13 residues. The CDR3 DNA is TGCGCCAGCGGGCAGGGGCAGATTCGGACCCTCCACTTT. Encoded protein: CASGQGQIRTLHF.

The chain couples TRBV18 to TRBJ2-7; 7 bases match TRBD1. The length of the CDR3 is 14 residues. Per germline, CDR1 KGHSH and CDR2 LQKENI. Trimming removed 5 bases from V and 1 base from J; junction bases left unmatched: 5. CDR3 nucleotide sequence: TGTGCCAGCTCATTTGGGACAGCATCCTACGAGCAGTACTTC. It yields the protein CASSFGTASYEQYF.

The chain combines TRBV10-2 with TRBJ2-7; 7 bases are a match to TRBD2. J gave up 3 bases and V 3 bases, and 8 bases lay outside the gene matches. Germline V gene lookup returns CDR1 WSHSY and CDR2 SAAADI. CDR3 length: 15 residues. CDR3 nucleotides: TGCGCCAGCAGTGACGGGGGGAGGGCCGGCTACGAGCAGTACTTC. This codes for CASSDGGRAGYEQYF.

The gene calls are TRBV27 and TRBJ1-1, with D possibly being TRBD1 (5 bases). The CDR3 has 14 residues. Germline CDR1 MNHEY, CDR2 SMNVEV (reference sequence). V gave up 4 bases and J gave up 4 bases, with 13 bases separating them. For the CDR3, the DNA is TGTGCCAGCAGTTCCAGGGCTGGGACCACTGAAGCTTTCTTT. As protein: CASSSRAGTTEAFF.

This chain uses TRBV27 with TRBJ2-7; 11 nucleotides match TRBD1. The germline V gene has CDR1 MNHEY and CDR2 SMNVEV (reference sequence). CDR3 size: 14 residues. The V and J ends lost 6 bases and 7 bases, in that order; junction bases with no gene match: 8. The CDR3 reads CASSGTGGFREQYF. CDR3 nucleotide sequence: TGTGCCAGCAGCGGGACAGGGGGATTTCGTGAGCAGTACTTC.

This clone was detected once. This sequence joins TRBV7-8 and TRBJ2-6; D unclear. Germline CDR1 is SGHVS and CDR2 is FQNEAQ. Trimming removed 5 bases from V and 0 bases from J, with 11 bases in between. The CDR3 is 16 amino acids. The CDR3 nucleotides read TGTGCCAGCAGCCCGTGGCAAAGCTCTGGGGCCAACGTCCTGACTTTC. Residues: CASSPWQSSGANVLTF.

This chain connects TRBV28 to TRBJ1-4; 9 nucleotides match TRBD1. The CDR3 has 17 amino acids. Germline V CDR1 and CDR2: MDHEN, SYDVKM. The ends lost 4 bases at V and 3 bases at J; junction bases unmatched: 9. CDR3 DNA sequence: TGTGCCAGCAGTTCCGACAGGGGGGCAAAGGCTAATGAAAAACTGTTTTTT. Amino acid sequence: CASSSDRGAKANEKLFF.

In the case of this clone: The same CDR3 is also encoded by other DNA sequences in this sample. The V gene is TRBV6-5, the J gene TRBJ2-6; D may be TRBD2 (6 bases). There are 16 residues in the CDR3. Germline-derived CDR1 and CDR2 are MNHEY and SVGAGI. Trimming stripped 1 base from V and 1 base from J, with 8 bases between. The CDR3 region is CASSYFGGSGANVLTF. CDR3 bases: TGTGCCAGCAGTTACTTTGGGGGGTCTGGGGCCAACGTCCTGACTTTC.